Presented here are 29 T cell receptor beta chains from one specimen sequenced in a study of blood T cell repertoires in COVID-19. Assay used: immunoSEQ multiplex PCR; TCRdb lists only in-frame clones, some missing. Found here are approximately 240,000 clones, around 87% of them singletons; the top ten hold about 6%. Sequencing was carried out using PBMCs or T cells enriched from blood (not recorded which). The receptors derive from a woman in her twenties or thirties with acute COVID-19.

The V call is TRBV3-1 (or the pseudogene TRBV3-2), the J call TRBJ1-2; D is ambiguous. The germline V and J ends were trimmed by 9 bases and 10 bases, with 12 bases remaining between them. This CDR3 has 10 amino acids. Germline V gene lookup returns CDR1 LGHDT and CDR2 YNNKEL (reference sequence). CDR3 region: CARRESDYTF. The CDR3 region has the DNA TGTGCCAGACGGGAGTCGGACTACACCTTC.

This chain links TRBV4-3 with TRBJ2-7; 11 positions match TRBD2. Germline loops: CDR1 LGHNA, CDR2 YSLEER. This CDR3 contains 18 residues. V gave up 0 bases and J gave up 0 bases; unmatched junction bases: 7. The CDR3: CASSQEGLAGGPSYEQYF. CDR3 nucleotide sequence: TGCGCCAGCAGCCAAGAGGGGTTAGCGGGAGGGCCCTCCTACGAGCAGTACTTC.

The genes are TRBV5-6 and TRBJ2-1; weak D call: TRBD1 (6 bases). The CDR3 totals 15 residues. The germline gives CDR1 SGHDT, CDR2 YYEEEE. The V and J ends lost 4 bases and 4 bases respectively, with 15 bases between them. This CDR3 is CASSVGQTKYNEQFF. The CDR3 nucleotides are TGTGCCAGCAGCGTGGGACAAACAAAATACAATGAGCAGTTCTTC.

This chain links TRBV19 with TRBJ2-3, with 12 bases that match TRBD2. The CDR3 spans 16 residues. CDR1 and CDR2 (germline): LNHDA, SQIVND (reference sequence). J gave up 5 bases and V 5 bases, and 8 bases lay outside the gene matches. Here the CDR3 DNA reads TGTGCCAGTAGTTCCGCCCCGGGACTAGCGGGAGATACGCAGTATTTT. This translates into CASSSAPGLAGDTQYF.

The genes are TRBV4-1 and TRBJ2-7; D perhaps matches TRBD2 (5 bases). From germline, CDR1 is MGHRA and CDR2 YSYEKL. Trimming left V 0 bases short and J 3 bases short, with 12 bases between. The CDR3 runs to 15 residues. CDR3 region: CASSQDRPGYYEQYF. DNA of the CDR3: TGCGCCAGCAGCCAAGATCGGCCGGGATACTACGAGCAGTACTTC.

In this sample, this clone turned up once. The chain links TRBV5-1 to TRBJ2-7, with 9 bases fitting TRBD2. This CDR3 region has 14 residues. From germline, CDR1 is SGHRS and CDR2 YFSETQ. The J segment lost 9 bases and the V segment lost 3 bases, leaving 10 bases of the junction unmatched. The CDR3 bases are TGCGCCAGCAGCTCTGCGGGGGGGTCTGGAGGGCAGTACTTC. This encodes CASSSAGGSGGQYF.

Here the CDR3 DNA reads TGTGCCAGCAGCTTCGGGACAGTATACAATGAGCAGTTCTTC. It is translated as CASSFGTVYNEQFF. This chain joins TRBV5-8 and TRBJ2-1; 7 bases fit TRBD1. J gave up 4 bases and V 2 bases, and 3 bases lay outside the gene matches. Germline assignment: CDR1 SGHTS and CDR2 YDEGEE. The CDR3 has 14 amino acids.

The V call is TRBV3-1 (or the pseudogene TRBV3-2), the J call TRBJ2-7; 7 nucleotides match TRBD1. This CDR3 contains 13 residues. V lost 0 bases and J lost 8; bases outside the gene matches: 4. The germline V gene encodes CDR1 LGHDT and CDR2 YNNKEL (reference sequence). In DNA, the CDR3 is TGTGCCAGCAGCCAAGAGGTAGGGGGCAAGCAGTACTTC. Translated, it gives CASSQEVGGKQYF.

CDR3 amino acids: CASSTIAGELFF. The DNA of the CDR3 is TGTGCCAGCAGCACAATCGCCGGGGAGCTGTTTTTT. The V call is TRBV12-3 or TRBV12-4, the J call TRBJ2-2; D unclear. V was pared by 6 bases and J by 6 bases, with 8 bases between. This CDR3 comprises 12 residues.

The chain links TRBV6-5 to TRBJ1-5, with TRBD1 matching over 8 bases. V lost 4 bases, J lost 4 bases, and 9 bases stayed unmatched. The CDR3 is made up of 16 amino acids. Per the germline V gene, CDR1 is MNHEY and CDR2 is SVGAGI. The CDR3 DNA is TGTGCCAGCAGTTCCCAACAGGGGGTTAGGAATCAGCCCCAGCATTTT. Protein product: CASSSQQGVRNQPQHF.

The gene calls are TRBV6-6 and TRBJ1-6; no firm D call. CDR1 MNHNY and CDR2 SVGAGI come from the germline V gene (reference sequence). The CDR3 has 16 amino acids. Trimming took 0 bases from V and 3 from J, leaving 9 bases between them. This CDR3 is CASSYSWENYNSPLHF. The CDR3 DNA follows: TGTGCCAGCAGTTACTCTTGGGAGAACTATAATTCACCCCTCCACTTT.

V and J are TRBV4-1 and TRBJ2-7; 11 positions agree with TRBD2. The trim removed 0 bases at V and 2 bases at J, leaving 6 bases unmatched. CDR3 length: 17 amino acids. CDR1 is MGHRA, CDR2 YSYEKL, per germline. DNA for the CDR3: TGCGCCAGCAGCCAAGAAGGGGGGACTAGCGGAACCTACGAGCAGTACTTC. Amino acid sequence: CASSQEGGTSGTYEQYF.

The V call is TRBV7-3, the J call TRBJ2-1, with 7 bases fitting TRBD2. Losses at the gene ends were 5 bases for V and 0 bases for J; bases not matched to a gene: 10. The V gene's germline CDR1 is SGHTA and CDR2 FQGTGA. This CDR3 contains 17 residues. In nucleotides, the CDR3 is TGTGCCAGCAGCCCCTTTGCTAGCGGCTCCTCCTACAATGAGCAGTTCTTC. As protein: CASSPFASGSSYNEQFF. Variable domain in full (rest from reference TRBV7-3 and TRBJ2-1): GAGVSQTPSNKVTEKGKYVELRCDPISGHTALYWYRQSLGQGPEFLIYFQGTGAADDSGLPNDRFFAVRPEGSVSTLKIQRTERGDSAVYLCASSPFASGSSYNEQFFGPGTRLTVL.

The chain employs TRBV3-1 (or the pseudogene TRBV3-2) and TRBJ1-6, with TRBD1 matching 7 bases. The germline gives CDR1 LGHDT, CDR2 YNNKEL (reference sequence). After removal of 5 bases from V and 5 bases from J, the junction contained 3 bases not matched to a gene. This CDR3 has 14 residues. The CDR3 nucleotides read TGTGCCAGCAGCGGGACAGAAAATAATTCACCCCTCCACTTT. Residues: CASSGTENNSPLHF.

The count of this clone is one. This chain joins TRBV14 and TRBJ2-1; D is possibly TRBD2 (7 bases). V lost 1 base to trimming and J lost 9 bases, with 10 bases between them. CDR1 and CDR2 (germline): SGHDN, FVKESK. The CDR3 extends over 13 amino acids. The CDR3 DNA reads as TGTGCCAGCAGCCAAGCGAGGGGGGGTGAGCAGTTCTTC. It is translated as CASSQARGGEQFF.

The chain recombines TRBV6-5 with TRBJ1-3, with no clear D. Germline V gene lookup returns CDR1 MNHEY and CDR2 SVGAGI. The CDR3 is made up of 16 amino acids. V dropped 0 bases and J dropped 4 bases, with 13 bases sitting between them. In DNA, the CDR3 is TGTGCCAGCAGTTACTCGTGGAGGCCAGACGGAAACACCATATATTTT. It encodes CASSYSWRPDGNTIYF.

This sequence joins TRBV19 and TRBJ2-5; the D gene is possibly TRBD1 (6 bases). Germline CDR1 is LNHDA and CDR2 is SQIVND (reference sequence). Trimming removed 2 bases at V and 2 bases at J, with 12 bases between. CDR3 length: 15 residues. CDR3 DNA sequence: TGTGCCAGTAGTATAAAAGACAGGAGACAAGAGACCCAGTACTTC. Its protein product is CASSIKDRRQETQYF.

The chain employs TRBV27 and TRBJ2-1; TRBD2 matches 14 bases. With 7 bases clipped from V and 2 bases from J, the junction kept 4 bases outside the gene matches. Germline V lookup: CDR1 MNHEY, CDR2 SMNVEV (reference sequence). This CDR3 region has 16 residues. CDR3 loop: CASTPGLAGAYNEQFF. CDR3 nucleotide sequence: TGTGCCAGCACTCCGGGACTAGCGGGAGCCTACAATGAGCAGTTCTTC.

The J gene is TRBJ2-2, the V gene TRBV7-3; 7 nucleotides line up with TRBD1. The J segment lost 5 bases and the V segment lost 7 bases, leaving 16 bases of the junction unmatched. The V gene's germline CDR1 is SGHTA and CDR2 FQGTGA. CDR3 size: 17 residues. For the CDR3, the DNA is TGTGCCAGCACCCAAGAGCCTACAGGGGTTCGTACCGGGGAGCTGTTTTTT. Translated, it gives CASTQEPTGVRTGELFF.

The chain combines TRBV5-4 with TRBJ2-1, with TRBD2 identical over 8 bases. V lost 2 bases, J lost 1 base, and 11 bases stayed unmatched. Looked up from germline, CDR1 is SGHNT and CDR2 is YYREEE (reference sequence). CDR3 size: 18 residues. CDR3 region: CASSLGPAGAGSYNEQFF. The CDR3 nucleotides read TGTGCCAGCAGCTTAGGGCCAGCGGGAGCGGGTTCCTACAATGAGCAGTTCTTC.

The chain links TRBV2 to TRBJ1-1; 8 nucleotides align to TRBD1. This CDR3 contains 14 residues. The germline gives CDR1 SNHLY, CDR2 FYNNEI. Germline trimming cut 6 bases from V and 7 bases from J; bases unmatched to any gene: 10. The CDR3 sequence: CASREQGGYFEAFF. The CDR3 bases are TGTGCCAGCAGGGAACAGGGGGGCTACTTTGAAGCTTTCTTT.

The chain has TRBV20-1 and TRBJ2-2; 10 positions agree with TRBD2. With V trimmed by 3 bases and J by 7 bases, 11 bases remained unmatched. The CDR3 is 16 residues long. Germline values: CDR1 DFQATT, CDR2 SNEGSKA (reference sequence). CDR3 nucleotide sequence: TGCAGTGCTAGTTCTAGCGGGAGACATAAAGTCGGGGAGCTGTTTTTT. It yields the protein CSASSSGRHKVGELFF.

This clone was recorded once. The V and J genes are TRBV28 and TRBJ2-7; TRBD1 is a possible D gene (6 bases). Trimming shortened V by 5 bases and J by 7 bases, and 12 bases separated the two germline ends. The CDR3 has 12 residues. From germline, CDR1 is MDHEN and CDR2 SYDVKM. CDR3 sequence (DNA): TGTGCCAGCAGTCTCAGGGGAAGGGAGCAGTACTTC. It is translated as CASSLRGREQYF.

The rearrangement joins TRBV27 to TRBJ2-2; D is possibly TRBD2 (6 bases). This CDR3 has 16 residues. Germline loops: CDR1 MNHEY, CDR2 SMNVEV (reference sequence). V lost 5 bases and J 0 bases, leaving 13 bases between the germline ends. CDR3 region: CASSPTVAANTGELFF. As DNA, the CDR3 is TGTGCCAGCAGTCCCACAGTAGCGGCGAACACCGGGGAGCTGTTTTTT.

This chain connects TRBV19 to TRBJ2-7, with a tentative D call TRBD1 (6 bases). The CDR3 has 13 amino acids. Germline loops: CDR1 LNHDA, CDR2 SQIVND (reference sequence). Trimming removed 4 bases from V and 5 bases from J, with 12 bases in between. CDR3 DNA: TGTGCCAGTAGTACTACGGACAGAGACGAGCAGTACTTC. Protein sequence: CASSTTDRDEQYF.

This clone was observed a single time. The rearrangement links TRBV10-3 to TRBJ1-1; D is ambiguous. With 3 bases removed from V and 1 base from J, the gap between germline ends came to 9 bases. This CDR3 comprises 14 residues. In germline, CDR1 is ENHRY, CDR2 SYGVKD. The CDR3 DNA is TGTGCCATCAGTGATAACGGAGAGAACACTGAAGCTTTCTTT. This gives the protein CAISDNGENTEAFF.

The chain links TRBV7-2 to TRBJ1-1; a possible D gene is TRBD1 (6 bases). The V end was cut by 4 bases, the J end by 4 bases, with 13 bases between. The V gene's germline CDR1 is SGHTA and CDR2 FQGNSA. There are 14 residues in the CDR3. Written as DNA, the CDR3 is TGTGCCAGCAGCTCACAGGGTTGGAGCACTGAAGCTTTCTTT. It codes for CASSSQGWSTEAFF. The whole variable domain, remainder taken from reference TRBV7-2 and TRBJ1-1, is GAGVSQSPSNKVTEKGKDVELRCDPISGHTALYWYRQSLGQGLEFLIYFQGNSAPDKSGLPSDRFSAERTGGSVSTLTIQRTQQEDSAVYLCASSSQGWSTEAFFGQGTRLTVV.

The V call is TRBV12-3 or TRBV12-4, the J call TRBJ1-2; 7 nucleotides agree with TRBD1. Losses at the gene ends were 3 bases for V and 3 bases for J; bases not matched to a gene: 1. The CDR3 consists of 13 residues. CDR3 nucleotides: TGTGCCAGCAGTTTGACAGGGTACTATGGCTACACCTTC. It translates to CASSLTGYYGYTF.

The chain joins TRBV19 to TRBJ2-3; TRBD2 aligns across 12 bases. This CDR3 has 16 residues. V lost 3 bases and J lost 2; bases outside the gene matches: 3. The germline CDR1 and CDR2 sequences are LNHDA and SQIVND (reference sequence). DNA of the CDR3: TGTGCCAGTAGTATGCTAGCGGGGGGGGTCACAGATACGCAGTATTTT. This gives the protein CASSMLAGGVTDTQYF.